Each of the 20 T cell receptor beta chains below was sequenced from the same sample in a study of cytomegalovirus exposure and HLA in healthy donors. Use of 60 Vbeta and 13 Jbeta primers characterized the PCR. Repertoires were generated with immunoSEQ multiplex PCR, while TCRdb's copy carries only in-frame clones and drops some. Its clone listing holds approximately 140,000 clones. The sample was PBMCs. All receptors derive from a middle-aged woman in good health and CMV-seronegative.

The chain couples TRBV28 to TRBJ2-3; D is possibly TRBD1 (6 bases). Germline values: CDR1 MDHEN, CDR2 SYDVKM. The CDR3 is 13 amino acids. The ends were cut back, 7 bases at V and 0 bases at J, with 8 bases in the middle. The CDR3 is CASTDRSTDTQYF. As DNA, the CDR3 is TGTGCCAGCACGGACAGAAGCACAGATACGCAGTATTTT.

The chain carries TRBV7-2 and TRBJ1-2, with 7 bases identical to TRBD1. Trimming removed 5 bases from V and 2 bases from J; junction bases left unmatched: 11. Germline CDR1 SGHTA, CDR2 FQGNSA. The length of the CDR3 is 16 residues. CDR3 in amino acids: CASSLPPRQGNYGYTF. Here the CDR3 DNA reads TGTGCCAGCAGCCTACCCCCGAGACAGGGCAACTATGGCTACACCTTC.

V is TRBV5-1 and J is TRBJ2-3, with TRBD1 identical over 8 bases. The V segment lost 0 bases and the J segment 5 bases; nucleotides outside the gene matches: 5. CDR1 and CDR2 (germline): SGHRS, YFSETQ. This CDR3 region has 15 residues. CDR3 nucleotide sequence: TGCGCCAGCAGCTTGGCCCAACAGGGGGTAGATACGCAGTATTTT. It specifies CASSLAQQGVDTQYF. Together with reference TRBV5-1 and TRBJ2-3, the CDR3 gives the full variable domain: KAGVTQTPRYLIKTRGQQVTLSCSPISGHRSVSWYQQTPGQGLQFLFEYFSETQRNKGNFPGRFSGRQFSNSRSEMNVSTLELGDSALYLCASSLAQQGVDTQYFGPGTRLTVL.

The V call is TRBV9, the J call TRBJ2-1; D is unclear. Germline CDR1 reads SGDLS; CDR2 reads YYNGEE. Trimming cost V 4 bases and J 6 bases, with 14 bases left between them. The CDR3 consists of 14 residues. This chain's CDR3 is CASSPILGSNEQFF. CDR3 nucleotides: TGTGCCAGCAGCCCGATCCTAGGCAGCAATGAGCAGTTCTTC.

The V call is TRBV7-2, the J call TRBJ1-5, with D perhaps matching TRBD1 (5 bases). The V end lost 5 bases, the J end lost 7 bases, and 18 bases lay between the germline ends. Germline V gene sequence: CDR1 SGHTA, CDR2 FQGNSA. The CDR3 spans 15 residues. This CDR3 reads CASSPGVGMDQPQHF. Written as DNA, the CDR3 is TGTGCCAGCAGCCCGGGGGTGGGAATGGACCAGCCCCAGCATTTT.

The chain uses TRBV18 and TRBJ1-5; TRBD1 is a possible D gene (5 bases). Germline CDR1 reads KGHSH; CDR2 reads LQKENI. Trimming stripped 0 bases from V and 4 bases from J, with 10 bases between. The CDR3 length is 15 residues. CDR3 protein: CASSPPGGRNQPQHF. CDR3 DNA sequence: TGTGCCAGCTCACCACCGGGGGGACGGAATCAGCCCCAGCATTTT.

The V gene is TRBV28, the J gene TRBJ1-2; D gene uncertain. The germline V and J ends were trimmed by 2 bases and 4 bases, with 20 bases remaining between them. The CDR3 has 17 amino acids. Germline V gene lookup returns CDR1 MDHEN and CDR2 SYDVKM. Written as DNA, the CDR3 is TGTGCCAGCAGTTTAATAGGAGGTCGAACTCTAGGCTATGGCTACACCTTC. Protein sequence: CASSLIGGRTLGYGYTF.

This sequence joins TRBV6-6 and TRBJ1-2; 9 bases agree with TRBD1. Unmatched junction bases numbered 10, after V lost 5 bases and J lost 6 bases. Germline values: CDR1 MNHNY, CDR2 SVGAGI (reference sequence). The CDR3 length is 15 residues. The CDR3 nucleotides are TGTGCCAGCAGTCTTACCGGGACAGGGAACGATGGCTACACCTTC. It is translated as CASSLTGTGNDGYTF.

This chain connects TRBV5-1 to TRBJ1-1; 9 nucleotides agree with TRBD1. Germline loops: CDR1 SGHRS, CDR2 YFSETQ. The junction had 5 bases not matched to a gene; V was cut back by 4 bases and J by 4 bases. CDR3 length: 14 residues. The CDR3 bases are TGCGCCAGCAGCCTACTACAGGGGGCCACTGAAGCTTTCTTT. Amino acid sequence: CASSLLQGATEAFF. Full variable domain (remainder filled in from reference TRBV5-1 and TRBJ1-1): KAGVTQTPRYLIKTRGQQVTLSCSPISGHRSVSWYQQTPGQGLQFLFEYFSETQRNKGNFPGRFSGRQFSNSRSEMNVSTLELGDSALYLCASSLLQGATEAFFGQGTRLTVV.

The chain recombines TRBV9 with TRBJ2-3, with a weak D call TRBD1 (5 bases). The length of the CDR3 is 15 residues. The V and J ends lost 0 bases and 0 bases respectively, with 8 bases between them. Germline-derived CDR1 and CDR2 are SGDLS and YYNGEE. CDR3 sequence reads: CASSVVGHSTDTQYF. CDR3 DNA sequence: TGTGCCAGCAGCGTAGTCGGACACAGCACAGATACGCAGTATTTT. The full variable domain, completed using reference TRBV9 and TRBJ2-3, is DSGVTQTPKHLITATGQRVTLRCSPRSGDLSVYWYQQSLDQGLQFLIQYYNGEERAKGNILERFSAQQFPDLHSELNLSSLELGDSALYFCASSVVGHSTDTQYFGPGTRLTVL.

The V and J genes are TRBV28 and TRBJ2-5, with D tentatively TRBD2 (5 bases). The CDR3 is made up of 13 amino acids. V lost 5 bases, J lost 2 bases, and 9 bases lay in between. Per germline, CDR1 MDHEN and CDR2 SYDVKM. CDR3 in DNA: TGTGCCAGCAGTCAGAGCGGTCAAGAGACCCAGTACTTC. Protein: CASSQSGQETQYF.

The CDR3 loop is CASWTEGSEAFF. In DNA, the CDR3 is TGTGCCAGCTGGACAGAGGGCTCTGAAGCTTTCTTT. The rearrangement links TRBV27 to TRBJ1-1; a weak D match, TRBD1 (6 bases). The CDR3 loop spans 12 amino acids. Germline CDR1 is MNHEY and CDR2 is SMNVEV (reference sequence). V was clipped by 8 bases and J by 6 bases, with 13 bases between them.

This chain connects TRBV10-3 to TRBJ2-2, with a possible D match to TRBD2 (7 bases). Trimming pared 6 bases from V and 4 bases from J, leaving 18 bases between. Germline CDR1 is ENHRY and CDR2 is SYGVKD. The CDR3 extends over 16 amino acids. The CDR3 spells CAIRGMAGAVTGELFF. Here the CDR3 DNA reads TGTGCCATCAGAGGGATGGCGGGGGCGGTCACCGGGGAGCTGTTTTTT.

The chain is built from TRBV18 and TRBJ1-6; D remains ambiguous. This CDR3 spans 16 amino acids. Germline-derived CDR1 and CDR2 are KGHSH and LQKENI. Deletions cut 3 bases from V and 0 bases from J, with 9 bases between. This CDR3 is CASSPRDFSYNSPLHF. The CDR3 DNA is TGTGCCAGCTCACCGAGGGATTTCTCCTATAATTCACCCCTCCACTTT.

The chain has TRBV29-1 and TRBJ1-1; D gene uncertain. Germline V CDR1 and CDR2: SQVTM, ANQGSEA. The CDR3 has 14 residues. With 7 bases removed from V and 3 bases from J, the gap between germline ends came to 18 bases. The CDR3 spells CSATFRQEDTEAFF. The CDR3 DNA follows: TGCAGCGCTACCTTCCGGCAGGAGGACACTGAAGCTTTCTTT.

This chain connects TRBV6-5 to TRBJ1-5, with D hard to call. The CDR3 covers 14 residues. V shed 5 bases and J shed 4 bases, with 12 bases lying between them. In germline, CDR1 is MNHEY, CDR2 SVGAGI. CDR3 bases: TGTGCCAGCAGTGAACAGCCACGTAATCAGCCCCAGCATTTT. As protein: CASSEQPRNQPQHF.

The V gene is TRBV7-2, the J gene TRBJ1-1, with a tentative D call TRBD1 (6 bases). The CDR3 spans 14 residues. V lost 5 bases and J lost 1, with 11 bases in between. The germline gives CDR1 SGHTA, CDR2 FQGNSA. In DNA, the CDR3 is TGTGCCAGCAGCCTTCAGGGGTGGAACACTGAAGCTTTCTTT. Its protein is CASSLQGWNTEAFF.

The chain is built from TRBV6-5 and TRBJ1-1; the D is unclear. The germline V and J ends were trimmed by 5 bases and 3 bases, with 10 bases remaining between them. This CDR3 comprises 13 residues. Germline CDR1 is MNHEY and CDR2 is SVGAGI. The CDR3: CASSEVRYTEAFF. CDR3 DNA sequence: TGTGCCAGCAGTGAGGTGCGGTACACTGAAGCTTTCTTT.

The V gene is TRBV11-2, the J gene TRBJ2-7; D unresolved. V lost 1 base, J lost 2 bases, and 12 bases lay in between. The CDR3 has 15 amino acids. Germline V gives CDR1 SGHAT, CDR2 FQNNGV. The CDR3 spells CASSLATQSTYEQYF. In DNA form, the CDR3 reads TGTGCCAGCAGCTTAGCGACTCAATCAACCTACGAGCAGTACTTC.

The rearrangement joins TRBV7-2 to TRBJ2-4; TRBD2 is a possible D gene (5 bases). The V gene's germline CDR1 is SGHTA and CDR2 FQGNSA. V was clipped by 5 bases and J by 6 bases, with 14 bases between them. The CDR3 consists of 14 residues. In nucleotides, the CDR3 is TGTGCCAGCAGCAGTGGAGGAGAGAGAAACATTCAGTACTTC. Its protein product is CASSSGGERNIQYF.